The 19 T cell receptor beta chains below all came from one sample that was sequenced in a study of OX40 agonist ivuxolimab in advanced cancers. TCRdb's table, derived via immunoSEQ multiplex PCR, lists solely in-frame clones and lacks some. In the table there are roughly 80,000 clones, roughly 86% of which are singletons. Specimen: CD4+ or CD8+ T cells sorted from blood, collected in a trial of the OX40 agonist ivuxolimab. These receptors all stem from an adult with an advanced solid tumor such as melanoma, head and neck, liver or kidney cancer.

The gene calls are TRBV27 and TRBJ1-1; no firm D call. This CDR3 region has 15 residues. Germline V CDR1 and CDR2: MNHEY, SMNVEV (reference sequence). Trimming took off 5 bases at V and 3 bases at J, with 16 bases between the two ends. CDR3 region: CASSRAPGRHTEAFF. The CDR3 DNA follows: TGTGCCAGCAGTCGTGCTCCGGGGAGGCACACTGAAGCTTTCTTT.

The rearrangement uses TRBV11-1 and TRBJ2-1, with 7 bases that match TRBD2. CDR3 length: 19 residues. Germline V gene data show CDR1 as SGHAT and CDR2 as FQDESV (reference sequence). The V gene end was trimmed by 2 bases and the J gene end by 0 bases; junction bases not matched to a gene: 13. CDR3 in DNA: TGTGCCAGCAGCTTACGAAGGCGGGGGAGCTTTAGCTCCTACAATGAGCAGTTCTTC. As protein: CASSLRRRGSFSSYNEQFF.

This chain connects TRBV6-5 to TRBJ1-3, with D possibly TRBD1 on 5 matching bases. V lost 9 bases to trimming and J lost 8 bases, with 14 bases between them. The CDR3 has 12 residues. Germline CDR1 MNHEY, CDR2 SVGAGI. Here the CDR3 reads CASRDSPDTIYF. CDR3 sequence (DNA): TGTGCCAGTCGAGACAGCCCGGACACCATATATTTT.

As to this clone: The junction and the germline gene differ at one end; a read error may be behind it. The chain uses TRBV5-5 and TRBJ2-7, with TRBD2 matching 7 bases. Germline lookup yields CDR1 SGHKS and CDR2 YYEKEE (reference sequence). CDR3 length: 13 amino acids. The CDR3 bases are TGTGCCAGCAGCTTCGCGGGGGACCCCCTCCCCGACTTC. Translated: CASSFAGDPLPDF.

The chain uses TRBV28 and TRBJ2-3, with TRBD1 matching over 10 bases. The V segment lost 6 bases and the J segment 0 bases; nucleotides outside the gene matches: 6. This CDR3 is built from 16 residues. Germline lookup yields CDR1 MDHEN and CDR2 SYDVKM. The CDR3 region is CASSRRTGGSTDTQYF. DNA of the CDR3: TGTGCCAGCAGCCGACGGACAGGGGGTAGCACAGATACGCAGTATTTT.

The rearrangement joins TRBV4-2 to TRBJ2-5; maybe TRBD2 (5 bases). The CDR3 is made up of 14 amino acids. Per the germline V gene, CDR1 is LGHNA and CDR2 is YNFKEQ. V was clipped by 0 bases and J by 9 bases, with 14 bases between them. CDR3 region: CASSQDLLERAQYF. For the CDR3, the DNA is TGTGCCAGCAGCCAAGACCTCCTAGAGAGGGCCCAGTACTTC.

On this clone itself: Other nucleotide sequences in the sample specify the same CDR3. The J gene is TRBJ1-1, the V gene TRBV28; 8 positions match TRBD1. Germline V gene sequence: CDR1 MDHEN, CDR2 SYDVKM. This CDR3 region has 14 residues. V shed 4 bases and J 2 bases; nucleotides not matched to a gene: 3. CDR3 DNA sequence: TGTGCCAGCAGTTCCGGACAGGGAAACACTGAAGCTTTCTTT. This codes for CASSSGQGNTEAFF.

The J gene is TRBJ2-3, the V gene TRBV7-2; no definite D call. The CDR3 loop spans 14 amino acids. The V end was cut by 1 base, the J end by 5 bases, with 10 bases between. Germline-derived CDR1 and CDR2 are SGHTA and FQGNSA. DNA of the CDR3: TGTGCCAGCAGCTTAGGGATATCAGAAGATACGCAGTATTTT. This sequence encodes CASSLGISEDTQYF.

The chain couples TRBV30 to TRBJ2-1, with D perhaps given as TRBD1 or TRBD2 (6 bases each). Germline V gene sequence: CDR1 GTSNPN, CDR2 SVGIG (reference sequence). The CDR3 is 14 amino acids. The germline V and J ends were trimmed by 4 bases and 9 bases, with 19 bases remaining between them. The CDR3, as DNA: TGTGCCTGGAAGGAATGGGGGGCGCTTCCTGAGCAGTTCTTC. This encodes CAWKEWGALPEQFF.

The CDR3 is CASSFPLANYGYTF. The CDR3, as DNA: TGTGCCAGCAGCTTCCCCTTGGCTAACTATGGCTACACCTTC. The chain joins TRBV7-9 to TRBJ1-2; D is ambiguous. Germline CDR1 and CDR2: SEHNR and FQNEAQ (reference sequence). There are 14 residues in the CDR3. V was shortened by 3 bases and J by 0 bases, with 8 bases between the two germline ends.

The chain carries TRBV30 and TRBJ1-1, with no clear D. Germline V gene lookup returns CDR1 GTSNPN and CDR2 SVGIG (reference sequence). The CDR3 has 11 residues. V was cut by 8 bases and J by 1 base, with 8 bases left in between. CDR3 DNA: TGTGCCGGCGGACGGAACACTGAAGCTTTCTTT. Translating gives CAGGRNTEAFF.

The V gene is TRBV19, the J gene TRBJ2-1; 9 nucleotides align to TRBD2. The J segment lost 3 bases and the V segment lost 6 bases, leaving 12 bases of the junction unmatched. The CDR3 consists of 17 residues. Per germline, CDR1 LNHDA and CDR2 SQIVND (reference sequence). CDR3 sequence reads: CASSPLTSGDIYNEQFF. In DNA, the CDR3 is TGTGCCAGTAGCCCTCTGACTAGCGGAGACATCTACAATGAGCAGTTCTTC.

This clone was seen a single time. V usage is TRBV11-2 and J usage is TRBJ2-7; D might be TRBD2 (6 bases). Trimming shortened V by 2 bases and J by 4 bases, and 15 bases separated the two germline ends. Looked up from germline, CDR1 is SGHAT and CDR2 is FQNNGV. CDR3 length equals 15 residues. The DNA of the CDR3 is TGTGCCAGCAGCTTACCGGCGGGGCCGCCTTACGAGCAGTACTTC. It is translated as CASSLPAGPPYEQYF.

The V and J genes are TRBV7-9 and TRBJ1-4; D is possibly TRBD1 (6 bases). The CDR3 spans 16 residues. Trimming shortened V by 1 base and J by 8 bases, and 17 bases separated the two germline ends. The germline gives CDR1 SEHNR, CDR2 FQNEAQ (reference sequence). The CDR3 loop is CASSLDFRGEGEKLFF. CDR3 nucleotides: TGTGCCAGCAGCTTAGACTTCAGGGGAGAGGGAGAAAAACTGTTTTTT.

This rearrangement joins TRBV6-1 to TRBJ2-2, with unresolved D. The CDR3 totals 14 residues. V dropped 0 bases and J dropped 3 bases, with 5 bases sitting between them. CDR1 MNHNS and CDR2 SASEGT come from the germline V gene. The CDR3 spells CASSEAVYTGELFF. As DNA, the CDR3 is TGTGCCAGCAGTGAAGCGGTCTACACCGGGGAGCTGTTTTTT.

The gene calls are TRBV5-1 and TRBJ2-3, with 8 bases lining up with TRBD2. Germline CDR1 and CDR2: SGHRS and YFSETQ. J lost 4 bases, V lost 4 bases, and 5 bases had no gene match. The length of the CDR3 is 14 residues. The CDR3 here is CASSPMTSADTQYF. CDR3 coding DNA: TGCGCCAGCAGCCCCATGACTAGCGCAGATACGCAGTATTTT.

The CDR3 sequence: CATSNPKRVTEAFF. CDR3 in DNA: TGTGCCACCAGCAACCCAAAGCGGGTAACTGAAGCTTTCTTT. V and J are TRBV15 and TRBJ1-1; D is unclear. Germline V gene lookup returns CDR1 LNHNV and CDR2 YYDKDF (reference sequence). Trimming cost V 4 bases and J 5 bases, with 14 bases left between them. This CDR3 is 14 amino acids long.

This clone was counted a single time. CDR3 residues: CASSLGGGDARGAFF. CDR3 bases: TGTGCCAGCAGCTTAGGGGGGGGCGACGCAAGAGGCGCTTTCTTT. This sequence joins TRBV7-9 and TRBJ1-1; D perhaps matches TRBD1 (6 bases). V was cut by 1 base and J by 11 bases, with 20 bases left in between. CDR1 and CDR2 from the germline V gene are SEHNR and FQNEAQ (reference sequence). The CDR3 loop spans 15 amino acids.

The DNA for the CDR3 is TGTGCCAGTAGCCCCCCGGTCGGGCTAAGTGGCTACACCTTC. This codes for CASSPPVGLSGYTF. The chain employs TRBV19 and TRBJ1-2; D is unclear. The germline V gene encodes CDR1 LNHDA and CDR2 SQIVND (reference sequence). V lost 6 bases to trimming and J lost 7 bases, with 18 bases between them. CDR3 length equals 14 residues.